The sequence of this T cell receptor beta chain was determined in a study of monozygotic twins with inflammatory bowel disease. Whole-study results and caveats: T cell subtypes were not distinguishable in this analysis.

Of note for this clonotype: Its antigen is as yet unknown.

Samples each yielded cDNA through eight separate reactions. UMIs that had a 6-nucleotide sample barcode were put in using template switching. TCRdb reprocessed the 5' RACE reads, with one entry per CDR3 protein and no DNA. The sample is made up of approximately 160,000 distinct CDR3 sequences, and the top ten hold approximately 2.8% of it. CDR3 length equals 12 residues. The clonotype was recovered from a human donor with ulcerative colitis or Crohn's disease, or a healthy co-twin of an affected twin (not recorded which). Sequencing was carried out using blood. The chain is built from TRBV12-3 or TRBV12-4 and TRBJ2-7. The CDR3 protein is CASSLLLYEQYF.